Below, 20 T cell receptor beta chains from the same sample are listed, as sequenced in a study of blood T cell repertoires in COVID-19 (dated by TCRdb to 2020 to 2021). The protocol used for the library was the immunoSEQ multiplex PCR assay. This immuneACCESS table, as held by TCRdb, lists in-frame sequences with V and J called but not all clones. Of the missing ones, under half trace to an unresolved V gene in checked studies; the others have no known cause. The sample table records about 60,000 clones; roughly four fifths of these occur just once. Clones ranked in the top ten supply roughly 3.9% of the sample. Sample: peripheral blood. Every receptor here comes from a man between 60 and 75 years old with acute or convalescent COVID-19.

This clone was detected only a few times. V and J are TRBV6-2 or TRBV6-3 and TRBJ1-5; 9 bases are a match to TRBD1. Germline values: CDR1 MNHEY, CDR2 SVGEGT. Losses at the gene ends were 2 bases for V and 9 bases for J; bases not matched to a gene: 14. The CDR3 has 17 residues. The CDR3 region is CASSYGGQGMSGRPQHF. DNA for the CDR3: TGTGCCAGCAGTTACGGGGGACAGGGCATGTCGGGGCGGCCCCAGCATTTT.

The V and J genes are TRBV7-2 and TRBJ2-7, with 9 nucleotides matching TRBD1. Germline V CDR1 and CDR2: SGHTA, FQGNSA. The CDR3 consists of 14 residues. V shed 5 bases, J shed 2 bases, and the junction held 4 bases outside the gene matches. CDR3 loop: CASSAGTGTYEQYF. In DNA, the CDR3 is TGTGCCAGCAGCGCCGGGACAGGGACCTACGAGCAGTACTTC.

This clone has just a few counts. This CDR3 is CASSGGGRGIGYTF. CDR3 nucleotide sequence: TGTGCCAGCAGCGGAGGGGGCCGGGGAATAGGCTACACCTTC. The genes are TRBV6-5 and TRBJ1-2; TRBD1 matches at 7 bases. CDR3 length equals 14 residues. Germline CDR1 MNHEY, CDR2 SVGAGI. The junction had 12 bases not matched to a gene; V was cut back by 6 bases and J by 8 bases.

The chain carries TRBV7-9 and TRBJ2-3; 8 nucleotides agree with TRBD2. Germline-derived CDR1 and CDR2 are SEHNR and FQNEAQ (reference sequence). Unmatched junction bases numbered 5, after V lost 1 base and J lost 5 bases. CDR3 length equals 15 residues. CDR3 protein: CASSLVSGVGDTQYF. The CDR3 nucleotides read TGTGCCAGCAGCTTAGTTAGCGGGGTCGGAGATACGCAGTATTTT.

In this sample, this clone turned up once. As DNA, the CDR3 is TGCGCCAGCAAAATATCCGTGGGAGGTTACAATGAGCAGTTCTTC. Its protein is CASKISVGGYNEQFF. The V gene is TRBV5-1, the J gene TRBJ2-1; tentatively, D is TRBD2 (6 bases). Trimming stripped 6 bases from V and 4 bases from J, with 17 bases between. The CDR3 covers 15 residues. CDR1 is SGHRS, CDR2 YFSETQ, per germline.

This rearrangement joins TRBV5-1 to TRBJ2-1; 9 positions agree with TRBD2. Germline assignment: CDR1 SGHRS and CDR2 YFSETQ. The CDR3 contains 15 residues. The J segment lost 6 bases and the V segment lost 4 bases, leaving 8 bases of the junction unmatched. DNA for the CDR3: TGCGCCAGCAGCCCCGCTAGCGGGGTGATCAATGAGCAGTTCTTC. Translation gives CASSPASGVINEQFF. The whole variable domain, remainder taken from reference TRBV5-1 and TRBJ2-1, is KAGVTQTPRYLIKTRGQQVTLSCSPISGHRSVSWYQQTPGQGLQFLFEYFSETQRNKGNFPGRFSGRQFSNSRSEMNVSTLELGDSALYLCASSPASGVINEQFFGPGTRLTVL.

This rearrangement joins TRBV19 to TRBJ1-3; 9 positions agree with TRBD1. The CDR3 loop spans 17 amino acids. Germline trimming cut 5 bases from V and 0 bases from J; bases unmatched to any gene: 8. Germline V gene sequence: CDR1 LNHDA, CDR2 SQIVND (reference sequence). CDR3 sequence: CASSSRDRVPSGNTIYF. CDR3 bases: TGTGCCAGTAGTTCCCGGGACAGGGTGCCCTCTGGAAACACCATATATTTT.

The chain joins TRBV19 to TRBJ2-3; TRBD2 agrees at 7 bases. Germline V lookup: CDR1 LNHDA, CDR2 SQIVND (reference sequence). V was clipped by 1 base and J by 1 base; unmatched bases: 2. This CDR3 comprises 15 residues. The CDR3 DNA reads as TGTGCCAGTAGTATAGCCGCGGGGGGCACAGATACGCAGTATTTT. Its translation is CASSIAAGGTDTQYF.

The chain carries TRBV11-2 and TRBJ2-7, with 9 bases matching TRBD1. CDR3 length equals 14 residues. The V gene's germline CDR1 is SGHAT and CDR2 FQNNGV. Trimming cost V 5 bases and J 4 bases; bases outside gene matches: 6. The CDR3 loop reads CASSVGTGLYEQYF. In DNA form, the CDR3 reads TGTGCCAGCAGCGTCGGGACAGGGCTGTACGAGCAGTACTTC.

This sequence joins TRBV15 and TRBJ2-7; 7 bases are shared with TRBD1. V lost 3 bases, J lost 3 bases, and 14 bases stayed unmatched. The length of the CDR3 is 17 residues. CDR1 LNHNV and CDR2 YYDKDF come from the germline V gene (reference sequence). This chain's CDR3 is CATSREALRTGGYEQYF. In nucleotides, the CDR3 is TGTGCCACCAGCAGGGAGGCTTTAAGGACAGGCGGCTACGAGCAGTACTTC.

This clone appeared once. CDR3 residues: CASRQGEYNEQFF. CDR3 in DNA: TGTGCCAGCAGACAGGGTGAATACAATGAGCAGTTCTTC. The rearrangement uses TRBV12-3 or TRBV12-4 and TRBJ2-1, with a possible D match to TRBD1 (6 bases). The CDR3 runs 13 residues. Trimming took 6 bases from V and 4 from J, leaving 10 bases between them.

The chain combines TRBV19 with TRBJ2-5; the match to TRBD2 covers 8 bases. There are 14 residues in the CDR3. Losses at the gene ends were 1 base for V and 3 bases for J; bases not matched to a gene: 1. In germline, CDR1 is LNHDA, CDR2 SQIVND (reference sequence). The CDR3 DNA follows: TGTGCCAGTAGTATAGCGGGGGGGAAAGAGACCCAGTACTTC. This codes for CASSIAGGKETQYF. The entire variable domain, with the rest obtained from reference TRBV19 and TRBJ2-5, is as follows: DGGITQSPKYLFRKEGQNVTLSCEQNLNHDAMYWYRQDPGQGLRLIYYSQIVNDFQKGDIAEGYSVSREKKESFPLTVTSAQKNPTAFYLCASSIAGGKETQYFGPGTRLLVL.

The rearrangement uses TRBV27 and TRBJ1-4; TRBD1 agrees at 10 bases. Germline trimming cut 6 bases from V and 5 bases from J; bases unmatched to any gene: 6. Germline V CDR1 and CDR2: MNHEY, SMNVEV (reference sequence). The CDR3 is 15 residues long. In nucleotides, the CDR3 is TGTGCCAGCAGCCCCGGACAGGGGGGGAATGAAAAACTGTTTTTT. This encodes CASSPGQGGNEKLFF.

The chain has TRBV5-6 and TRBJ1-2; D call uncertain. This CDR3 has 14 residues. CDR1 SGHDT and CDR2 YYEEEE come from the germline V gene. Trimming took off 1 base at V and 4 bases at J, with 11 bases between the two ends. The CDR3 region has the DNA TGTGCCAGCAGCTTGCGGGCGGGAAGCTATGGCTACACCTTC. Translating gives CASSLRAGSYGYTF.

This chain links TRBV19 with TRBJ2-1; 11 bases are a match to TRBD1. This CDR3 contains 17 residues. V lost 7 bases to trimming and J lost 2 bases; unmatched junction nucleotides: 10. Germline CDR1 reads LNHDA; CDR2 reads SQIVND (reference sequence). The chain's CDR3 is CASKRGSGQGAYNEQFF. Written as DNA, the CDR3 is TGTGCCAGTAAACGAGGCTCGGGACAGGGGGCCTACAATGAGCAGTTCTTC.

The V call is TRBV14, the J call TRBJ1-4; a possible D gene is TRBD1 (5 bases). Trimming stripped 6 bases from V and 8 bases from J, with 22 bases between. The germline V gene encodes CDR1 SGHDN and CDR2 FVKESK. This CDR3 has 16 residues. The CDR3 spells CASSLLTGGTREKLFF. For the CDR3, the DNA is TGTGCCAGCAGTCTCCTCACGGGGGGTACTAGAGAAAAACTGTTTTTT. Drawing the rest from reference TRBV14 and TRBJ1-4, the complete variable domain is EAGVTQFPSHSVIEKGQTVTLRCDPISGHDNLYWYRRVMGKEIKFLLHFVKESKQDESGMPNNRFLAERTGGTYSTLKVQPAELEDSGVYFCASSLLTGGTREKLFFGSGTQLSVL.

The V and J genes are TRBV12-5 and TRBJ2-3, with 12 bases lining up with TRBD2. The CDR3 is 20 residues long. The germline gives CDR1 LGHNT, CDR2 FRNRAP. Trimming removed 6 bases from V and 0 bases from J; junction bases left unmatched: 16. CDR3 region: CASGTSGLAGPMSSTDTQYF. For the CDR3, the DNA is TGTGCTAGTGGCACATCGGGACTAGCGGGCCCTATGTCTAGCACAGATACGCAGTATTTT. Supplemented by reference TRBV12-5 and TRBJ2-3, the full variable domain reads DARVTQTPRHKVTEMGQEVTMRCQPILGHNTVFWYRQTMMQGLELLAYFRNRAPLDDSGMPKDRFSAEMPDATLATLKIQPSEPRDSAVYFCASGTSGLAGPMSSTDTQYFGPGTRLTVL.

CDR3 loop: CASSAKPGQGYSEAFF. The DNA of the CDR3 is TGTGCCAGCAGCGCAAAGCCGGGACAGGGGTACTCTGAAGCTTTCTTT. The V gene is TRBV9, the J gene TRBJ1-1, with 10 bases fitting TRBD1. Germline V gene lookup returns CDR1 SGDLS and CDR2 YYNGEE. This CDR3 has 16 amino acids. Trimming removed 3 bases from V and 6 bases from J; junction bases left unmatched: 11.

This chain's CDR3 is CASSPQGTGNTIYF. The CDR3, as DNA: TGTGCCAGCAGTCCGCAGGGGACTGGAAACACCATATATTTT. The rearrangement joins TRBV28 to TRBJ1-3; TRBD1 is a possible D gene (6 bases). CDR1 is MDHEN, CDR2 SYDVKM, per germline. This CDR3 region has 14 residues. Trimming removed 5 bases at V and 2 bases at J, with 10 bases between.

This rearrangement joins TRBV19 to TRBJ2-2; TRBD2 might be the D (5 bases). Germline V gene lookup returns CDR1 LNHDA and CDR2 SQIVND (reference sequence). The CDR3 covers 14 residues. V was pared by 1 base and J by 6 bases, with 9 bases between. The CDR3 DNA is TGTGCCAGTAGTATAGGTCGCGGGTCCGGGGAGCTGTTTTTT. Translated: CASSIGRGSGELFF.